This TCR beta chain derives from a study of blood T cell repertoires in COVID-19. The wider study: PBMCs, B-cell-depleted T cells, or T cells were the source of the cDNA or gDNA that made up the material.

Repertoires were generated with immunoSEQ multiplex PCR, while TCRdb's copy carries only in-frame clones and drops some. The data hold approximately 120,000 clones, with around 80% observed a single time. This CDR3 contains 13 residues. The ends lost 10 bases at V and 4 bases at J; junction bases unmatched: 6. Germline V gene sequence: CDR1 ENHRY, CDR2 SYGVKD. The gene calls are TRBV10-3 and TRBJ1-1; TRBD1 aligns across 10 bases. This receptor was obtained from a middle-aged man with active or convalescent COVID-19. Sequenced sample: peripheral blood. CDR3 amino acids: CATSGTGATEAFF. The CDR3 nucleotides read TGTGCCACCTCCGGGACAGGGGCCACTGAAGCTTTCTTT.